This entry is about one T cell receptor beta chain. The sample belongs to a study of T cell repertoires in cytomegalovirus infection. The overall study: Public signatures in TCR beta pointed to CMV infection and matching HLA type.

This CDR3 has 13 residues. Deletions cut 6 bases from V and 5 bases from J, with 10 bases between. CDR1 and CDR2 from the germline V gene are SEHNR and FQNEAQ (reference sequence). TCRdb analysed the reads with MiXCR anew, one entry per CDR3 protein. This sample yields 560,000 or so distinct CDR3 sequences, of which about 17% are seen a single time; 20% to 30% belongs to the top ten. The V gene is TRBV7-9, the J gene TRBJ2-2; no clear D. Sequenced sample: CD8+ T cells from PBMCs. This receptor was identified in a human donor in good health (CMV status not recorded). Some clones in this sample may be carry-over from other donors' samples. CDR3 DNA: TGTGCCAGCAGGCCGAAAAAGACCGGGGAGCTGTTTTTT. Protein: CASRPKKTGELFF.